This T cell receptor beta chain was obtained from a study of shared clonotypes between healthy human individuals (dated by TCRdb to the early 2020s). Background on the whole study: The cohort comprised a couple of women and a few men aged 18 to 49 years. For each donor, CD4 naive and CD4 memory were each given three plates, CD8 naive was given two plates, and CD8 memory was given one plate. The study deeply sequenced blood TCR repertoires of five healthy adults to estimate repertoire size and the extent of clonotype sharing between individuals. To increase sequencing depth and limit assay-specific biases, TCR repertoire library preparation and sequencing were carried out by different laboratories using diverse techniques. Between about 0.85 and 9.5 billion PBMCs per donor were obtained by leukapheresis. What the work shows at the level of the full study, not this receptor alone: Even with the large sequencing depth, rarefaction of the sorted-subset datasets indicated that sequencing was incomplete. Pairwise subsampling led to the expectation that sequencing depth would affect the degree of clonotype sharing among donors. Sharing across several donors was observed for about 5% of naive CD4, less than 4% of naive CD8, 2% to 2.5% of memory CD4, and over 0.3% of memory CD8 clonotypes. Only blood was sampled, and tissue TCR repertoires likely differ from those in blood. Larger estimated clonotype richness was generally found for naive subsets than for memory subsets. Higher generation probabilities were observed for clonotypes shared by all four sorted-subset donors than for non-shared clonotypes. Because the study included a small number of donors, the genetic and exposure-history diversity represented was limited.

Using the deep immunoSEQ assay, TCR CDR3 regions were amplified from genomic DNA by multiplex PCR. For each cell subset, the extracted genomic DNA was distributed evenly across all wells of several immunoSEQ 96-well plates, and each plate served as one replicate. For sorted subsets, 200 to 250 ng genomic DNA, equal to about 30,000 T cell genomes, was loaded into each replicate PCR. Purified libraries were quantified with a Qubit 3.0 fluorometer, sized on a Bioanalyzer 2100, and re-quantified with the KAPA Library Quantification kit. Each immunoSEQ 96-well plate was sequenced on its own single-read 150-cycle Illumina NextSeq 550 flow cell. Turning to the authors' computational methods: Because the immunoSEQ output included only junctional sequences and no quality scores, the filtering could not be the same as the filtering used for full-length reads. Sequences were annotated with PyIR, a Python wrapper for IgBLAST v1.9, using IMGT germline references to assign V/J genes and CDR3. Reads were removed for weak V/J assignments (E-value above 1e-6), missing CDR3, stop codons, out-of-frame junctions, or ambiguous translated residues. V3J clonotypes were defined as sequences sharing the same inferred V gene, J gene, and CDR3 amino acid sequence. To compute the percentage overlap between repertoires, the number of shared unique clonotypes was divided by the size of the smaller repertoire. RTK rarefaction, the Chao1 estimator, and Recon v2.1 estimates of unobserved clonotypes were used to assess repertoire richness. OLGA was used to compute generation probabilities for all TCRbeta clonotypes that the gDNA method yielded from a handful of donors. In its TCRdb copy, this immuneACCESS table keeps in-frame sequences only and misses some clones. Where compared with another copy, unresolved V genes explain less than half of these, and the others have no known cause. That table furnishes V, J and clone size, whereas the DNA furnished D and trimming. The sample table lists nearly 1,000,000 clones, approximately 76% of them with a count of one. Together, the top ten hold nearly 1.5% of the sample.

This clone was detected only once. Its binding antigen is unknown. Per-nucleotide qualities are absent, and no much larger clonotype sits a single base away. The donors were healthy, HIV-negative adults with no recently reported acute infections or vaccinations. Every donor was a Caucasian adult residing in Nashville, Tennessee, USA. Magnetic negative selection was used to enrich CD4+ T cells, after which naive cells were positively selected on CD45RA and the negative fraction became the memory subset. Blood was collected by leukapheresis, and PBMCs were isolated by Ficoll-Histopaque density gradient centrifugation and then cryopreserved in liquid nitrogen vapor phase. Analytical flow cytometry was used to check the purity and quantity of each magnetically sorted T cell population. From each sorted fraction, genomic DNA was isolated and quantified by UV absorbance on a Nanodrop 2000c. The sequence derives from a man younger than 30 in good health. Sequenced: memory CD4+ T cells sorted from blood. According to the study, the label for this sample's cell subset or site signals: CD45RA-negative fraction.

Here the CDR3 is given as CASSLWTGSYEQYF. The DNA is as follows: TGTGCCAGCAGTTTATGGACAGGATCTTACGAGCAGTACTTC. The sequence is built from TRBV6-5 and TRBJ2-7; 7 bases in the middle match TRBD1. The germline V end is reduced by 4 bases and the J end by 4 bases; junction bases left unmatched: 7. Looking up the germline V gene yields CDR1 MNHEY and CDR2 SVGAGI. The CDR3 sequence holds 14 residues, the cysteine and phenylalanine included. The retained sequence is limited to the CDR3, 42 bases, with the frame set at the first base.